The 8 T cell receptor beta chains presented below share a single source sample, sequenced in a study of T cell responses to AZD1222 COVID-19 vaccine. Only in-frame clones appear in the TCRdb table, and some are missing; sequencing was by immunoSEQ multiplex PCR. The repertoire consists of about 94,000 clones, with 75% to 90% occurring once and the leading ten covering about 4.5%. This specimen consisted of peripheral blood, obtained 28 days after the second AZD1222 dose. The receptors originated from an adult who received the AZD1222 COVID-19 vaccine.

This sequence joins TRBV5-5 and TRBJ2-5; 10 bases fit TRBD1. The CDR3 covers 15 residues. J lost 4 bases, V lost 0 bases, and 3 bases had no gene match. Germline V gives CDR1 SGHKS, CDR2 YYEKEE (reference sequence). DNA of the CDR3: TGTGCCAGCAGCTTGGGGGGGACAGGGGCAGAGACCCAGTACTTC. Its translation is CASSLGGTGAETQYF.

The V and J genes are TRBV6-5 and TRBJ2-7; perhaps D is TRBD1 or TRBD2 (5 bases each). Trimming took off 5 bases at V and 6 bases at J, with 20 bases between the two ends. This CDR3 is built from 15 residues. Germline lookup yields CDR1 MNHEY and CDR2 SVGAGI. CDR3 sequence reads: CASSTTPGLMGEQYF. As DNA, the CDR3 is TGTGCCAGCAGTACCACCCCGGGGCTTATGGGCGAGCAGTACTTC.

The J gene is TRBJ2-7, the V gene TRBV4-1, with D perhaps TRBD2 (6 bases). The CDR3 spans 15 residues. Germline loops: CDR1 MGHRA, CDR2 YSYEKL. The V and J ends lost 0 bases and 3 bases respectively, with 12 bases between them. CDR3 region: CASSQDRRDFYEQYF. The CDR3 DNA is TGCGCCAGCAGCCAAGATCGGAGGGATTTCTACGAGCAGTACTTC.

The chain uses TRBV12-5 and TRBJ1-5; weak D call: TRBD1 (5 bases). CDR1 LGHNT and CDR2 FRNRAP come from the germline V gene. The V end lost 4 bases, the J end lost 0 bases, and 13 bases lay between the germline ends. The CDR3 length is 16 residues. This CDR3 reads CASGSHRGGSNQPQHF. As DNA, the CDR3 is TGTGCTAGTGGTTCCCACCGGGGGGGTAGCAATCAGCCCCAGCATTTT. The full variable domain, in which reference TRBV12-5 and TRBJ1-5 provide the parts outside the CDR3, is DARVTQTPRHKVTEMGQEVTMRCQPILGHNTVFWYRQTMMQGLELLAYFRNRAPLDDSGMPKDRFSAEMPDATLATLKIQPSEPRDSAVYFCASGSHRGGSNQPQHFGDGTRLSIL.

The J gene is TRBJ1-1, the V gene TRBV2; perhaps TRBD1 as D (5 bases). Trimming left V 3 bases short and J 7 bases short, with 12 bases between. The germline V gene has CDR1 SNHLY and CDR2 FYNNEI. The CDR3 contains 13 residues. The CDR3 bases are TGTGCCAGCAGTGACAGGTGGGGGGATGAAGCTTTCTTT. Protein product: CASSDRWGDEAFF. Combining the CDR3 with reference TRBV2 and TRBJ1-1 gives the whole variable domain EPEVTQTPSHQVTQMGQEVILRCVPISNHLYFYWYRQILGQKVEFLVSFYNNEISEKSEIFDDQFSVERPDGSNFTLKIRSTKLEDSAMYFCASSDRWGDEAFFGQGTRLTVV.

CDR3 coding DNA: TGTGCCAGCAGCCGCGTAGGGTTCGAAGAGACCCAGTACTTC. Translating it yields CASSRVGFEETQYF. The rearrangement links TRBV5-8 to TRBJ2-5; D gene unclear. Deletions cut 4 bases from V and 3 bases from J, with 13 bases between. Germline-derived CDR1 and CDR2 are SGHTS and YDEGEE. The CDR3 runs to 14 residues.

This clone was picked up a small number of times. CDR3 region: CASGLSLSWGAQNSPLHF. DNA for the CDR3: TGTGCTAGTGGTTTGTCCCTGTCCTGGGGGGCTCAGAATTCACCCCTCCACTTT. J is TRBJ1-6 and V is TRBV12-5; D is perhaps TRBD1 (6 bases). The CDR3 runs 18 residues. Trimming removed 2 bases from V and 7 bases from J, with 21 bases in between. The germline V gene has CDR1 LGHNT and CDR2 FRNRAP.

The rearrangement uses TRBV15 and TRBJ1-1; D is unclear. Per the germline V gene, CDR1 is LNHNV and CDR2 is YYDKDF (reference sequence). The CDR3 runs to 13 residues. V was shortened by 0 bases and J by 8 bases, with 10 bases between the two germline ends. CDR3 loop: CATSRDRHGEAFF. The CDR3 DNA is TGTGCCACCAGCAGAGATCGGCACGGGGAAGCTTTCTTT. Variable domain in full (rest from reference TRBV15 and TRBJ1-1): DAMVIQNPRYQVTQFGKPVTLSCSQTLNHNVMYWYQQKSSQAPKLLFHYYDKDFNNEADTPDNFQSRRPNTSFCFLDIRSPGLGDTAMYLCATSRDRHGEAFFGQGTRLTVV.